These 21 T cell receptor beta chains were all obtained from the same sample, sequenced in a study of blood T cells in healthy people across ages. The use of a sample-barcoded 5' primer and a J-beta primer mix characterized a second PCR of roughly 6 to 12 cycles. TCRdb recomputed calls from the 5' RACE reads with MiXCR, one row per CDR3 protein. The sample has hundreds of thousands of distinct CDR3 sequences, roughly 64% seen once. Sequenced: blood. Receptors were obtained from a man under 40 in good health.

In the case of this clonotype: An end of the junction does not agree with germline; a read error may underlie this. The chain joins TRBV20-1 to TRBJ2-4, with D uncertain. Germline CDR1 is DFQATT and CDR2 is SNEGSKA (reference sequence). This CDR3 has 11 amino acids. CDR3 region: CNASYTNIQYF. DNA for the CDR3: TGCAATGCTAGTTACACAAACATTCAGTACTTC.

This clonotype has more than one count but fewer than ten. The genes are TRBV10-1 and TRBJ2-1; D call uncertain. The CDR3 is 13 residues long. The V and J ends lost 6 bases and 10 bases respectively, with 16 bases between them. The germline V gene has CDR1 WNHNN and CDR2 SYGVQD (reference sequence). CDR3 DNA sequence: TGCGCCAGCAGCTCCAGTAGGAGCCCGGAGCAGTTCTTC. Its translation: CASSSSRSPEQFF.

V is TRBV6-5 and J is TRBJ1-1; the match to TRBD1 covers 8 bases. Trimming took 2 bases from V and 2 from J; bases not matched to a gene: 4. Germline assignment: CDR1 MNHEY and CDR2 SVGAGI. This CDR3 is built from 15 residues. As DNA, the CDR3 is TGTGCCAGCAGTTACCGACAGGGGAGAAACACTGAAGCTTTCTTT. It codes for CASSYRQGRNTEAFF.

A few counts support this clonotype. The V and J genes are TRBV6-6 and TRBJ1-1, with D possibly matching TRBD1 (5 bases). The CDR3 has 16 amino acids. CDR1 MNHNY and CDR2 SVGAGI come from the germline V gene (reference sequence). V was shortened by 3 bases and J by 1 base, with 15 bases between the two germline ends. CDR3 amino acids: CASSYLSREPNTEAFF. The CDR3 DNA reads TGTGCCAGCAGTTATCTCTCCAGGGAACCGAACACTGAAGCTTTCTTT.

This clonotype was recorded once. A much more abundant neighbour one base away suggests this may be a read error. The chain has TRBV29-1 and TRBJ2-1; 9 nucleotides match TRBD1. In germline, CDR1 is SQVTM, CDR2 ANQGSEA. The CDR3 covers 11 residues. CDR3 sequence reads: CRGDRDYEQFF. Written as DNA, the CDR3 is TGCAGAGGGGACAGGGATTACGAGCAGTTCTTC.

This rearrangement joins TRBV7-2 to TRBJ1-4, with unresolved D. The germline gives CDR1 SGHTA, CDR2 FQGNSA. This CDR3 is built from 13 residues. V lost 3 bases and J 6 bases, leaving 8 bases between the germline ends. The CDR3 nucleotides read TGTGCCAGCAGCTTCTATGGGCATGAAAAACTGTTTTTT. Translating it yields CASSFYGHEKLFF.

The chain recombines TRBV3-1 with TRBJ1-6; D remains unclear. V lost 1 base and J lost 10, with 8 bases in between. This CDR3 comprises 13 residues. The germline V gene has CDR1 LGHDT and CDR2 YNNKEL (reference sequence). The CDR3 sequence: CASSQVDESPLHF. As DNA, the CDR3 is TGTGCCAGCAGCCAAGTGGACGAATCACCCCTCCACTTT. Full variable domain (remainder filled in from reference TRBV3-1 and TRBJ1-6): DTAVSQTPKYLVTQMGNDKSIKCEQNLGHDTMYWYKQDSKKFLKIMFSYNNKELIINETVPNRFSPKSPDKAHLNLHINSLELGDSAVYFCASSQVDESPLHFGNGTRLTVT.

The rearrangement links TRBV4-1 to TRBJ2-3; 8 nucleotides line up with TRBD2. J lost 5 bases, V lost 4 bases, and 8 bases had no gene match. The CDR3 contains 15 residues. The germline V gene encodes CDR1 MGHRA and CDR2 YSYEKL. This CDR3 is CASSRTGGPVDTQYF. The DNA for the CDR3 is TGCGCCAGCAGCCGAACGGGAGGGCCGGTAGATACGCAGTATTTT.

CDR3 nucleotide sequence: TGTGCCAGAGGGGACAGGGGGTATACTGAAGCTTTCTTT. Translating gives CARGDRGYTEAFF. This chain uses TRBV6-4 with TRBJ1-1, with 11 bases that match TRBD1. CDR3 length: 13 amino acids. Germline-derived CDR1 and CDR2 are MRHNA and SNTAGT. Unmatched junction bases numbered 5, after V lost 9 bases and J lost 5 bases.

This clonotype was seen more than once but under ten times. This chain uses TRBV15 with TRBJ1-1, with a tentative D call TRBD1 (6 bases). Trimming stripped 5 bases from V and 1 base from J, with 23 bases between. This CDR3 contains 18 residues. Per germline, CDR1 LNHNV and CDR2 YYDKDF (reference sequence). The CDR3 nucleotides read TGTGCCACCAGCCGATTTAGATCTGGGGGGCCCGCGAACACTGAAGCTTTCTTT. Translating gives CATSRFRSGGPANTEAFF.

V usage is TRBV7-8 and J usage is TRBJ1-6, with TRBD1 matching 7 bases. Germline assignment: CDR1 SGHVS and CDR2 FQNEAQ. V shed 0 bases, J shed 10 bases, and the junction held 3 bases outside the gene matches. The CDR3 contains 14 residues. The CDR3 here is CASSLAPGGSPLHF. The CDR3 nucleotides read TGTGCCAGCAGCTTAGCTCCAGGGGGGTCACCCCTCCACTTT.

The gene calls are TRBV29-1 and TRBJ1-2; tentative D call: TRBD1 (6 bases). CDR3 size: 13 residues. Germline lookup yields CDR1 SQVTM and CDR2 ANQGSEA. V was trimmed by 4 bases and J by 9 bases, leaving 18 bases between them. This CDR3 is CSVVVRAGDSYTF. Written as DNA, the CDR3 is TGCAGCGTTGTTGTTCGGGCAGGGGATAGCTACACCTTC.

The CDR3 is CASSDPAGGASPLHF. The CDR3 DNA is TGTGCCAGCAGTGATCCCGCAGGGGGGGCTTCACCCCTCCACTTT. The V gene is TRBV2, the J gene TRBJ1-6, with 7 nucleotides matching TRBD1. J was trimmed by 9 bases and V by 3 bases; bases with no gene match: 8. From germline, CDR1 is SNHLY and CDR2 FYNNEI. The length of the CDR3 is 15 residues.

The chain joins TRBV7-3 to TRBJ2-1; D is unclear. The J call may be in error: the DNA end matches TRBJ2-7 better. The germline V gene has CDR1 SGHTA and CDR2 FQGTGA. CDR3 length equals 15 residues. CDR3 region: CASSLKSSSYNEQYF. In nucleotides, the CDR3 is TGTGCCAGCAGCTTAAAGTCGAGCTCCTACAATGAGCAGTACTTC.

Regarding this clonotype: Relative to the germline gene, one junction end is altered; a read error may explain this. This sequence joins TRBV10-3 and TRBJ2-3; a possible D gene is TRBD1 (5 bases). Germline CDR1 is ENHRY and CDR2 is SYGVKD. CDR3 length: 15 amino acids. Here the CDR3 reads CAISEGVDPTDAQYF. The CDR3 nucleotides read TGTGCCATCAGTGAGGGGGTTGACCCGACAGATGCGCAGTATTTT.

This clonotype was counted a few times. This chain links TRBV29-1 with TRBJ2-5; D is ambiguous. CDR3 length equals 12 residues. Trimming removed 2 bases at V and 1 base at J, with 5 bases between. Germline V CDR1 and CDR2: SQVTM, ANQGSEA. The CDR3 bases are TGCAGCGTTGAACATCCCCAAGAGACCCAGTACTTC. This encodes CSVEHPQETQYF. Filled out from reference TRBV29-1 and TRBJ2-5, the complete variable domain reads SAVISQKPSRDICQRGTSLTIQCQVDSQVTMMFWYRQQPGQSLTLIATANQGSEATYESGFVIDKFPISRPNLTFSTLTVSNMSPEDSSIYLCSVEHPQETQYFGPGTRLLVL.

This clonotype has only a few counts. The rearrangement links TRBV24-1 to TRBJ2-1; D gene unclear. Trimming removed 5 bases from V and 4 bases from J, with 11 bases in between. This CDR3 has 14 residues. Germline V gives CDR1 KGHDR, CDR2 SFDVKD. The CDR3 loop reads CATSVGGPYNEQFF. The CDR3 nucleotides read TGTGCCACCAGTGTTGGCGGCCCTTACAATGAGCAGTTCTTC.

The chain combines TRBV7-2 with TRBJ1-2; 10 nucleotides align to TRBD1. Germline assignment: CDR1 SGHTA and CDR2 FQGNSA. The CDR3 is 15 residues long. The ends lost 3 bases at V and 7 bases at J; junction bases unmatched: 8. The CDR3: CASSLNGQGEFGYTF. Written as DNA, the CDR3 is TGTGCCAGCAGCTTGAACGGACAGGGGGAATTTGGCTACACCTTC.

The gene calls are TRBV10-3 and TRBJ2-1, with D perhaps TRBD1 (7 bases). The V and J ends lost 2 bases and 15 bases respectively, with 14 bases between them. The CDR3 is made up of 12 amino acids. In germline, CDR1 is ENHRY, CDR2 SYGVKD. The CDR3 reads CAISEPRRGPFF. The CDR3 DNA sequence: TGTGCCATCAGTGAGCCCAGGAGGGGGCCGTTCTTC.

The V and J genes are TRBV7-9 and TRBJ1-1; D gene ambiguous. The CDR3 extends over 13 amino acids. CDR1 SEHNR and CDR2 FQNEAQ come from the germline V gene (reference sequence). V dropped 2 bases and J dropped 4 bases, with 8 bases sitting between them. CDR3 loop: CASSLTTVTEAFF. In DNA form, the CDR3 reads TGTGCCAGCAGCTTAACAACGGTCACTGAAGCTTTCTTT. Full variable domain (missing parts from reference TRBV7-9 and TRBJ1-1): DTGVSQNPRHKITKRGQNVTFRCDPISEHNRLYWYRQTLGQGPEFLTYFQNEAQLEKSRLLSDRFSAERPKGSFSTLEIQRTEQGDSAMYLCASSLTTVTEAFFGQGTRLTVV.

The chain is built from TRBV12-3 or TRBV12-4 and TRBJ1-5; TRBD1 might be the D (5 bases). V lost 5 bases to trimming and J lost 2 bases, with 19 bases between them. CDR3 length: 17 residues. CDR3 loop: CASSQRTAGGGNQPQHF. In DNA, the CDR3 is TGTGCCAGCAGTCAAAGGACCGCCGGGGGTGGCAATCAGCCCCAGCATTTT.